Listed below are T cell receptor beta chains from one sample, sequenced in a study of OX40 agonist ivuxolimab in advanced cancers. Clones were sequenced by immunoSEQ multiplex PCR, and TCRdb holds only the in-frame ones, with some missing. In the table there are roughly 72,000 clones, more than 65% of which are singletons. The material was CD4+ or CD8+ T cells sorted from blood, obtained in a trial of the OX40 agonist ivuxolimab. The receptors shown here come from an adult with an advanced solid tumor such as melanoma, head and neck, liver or kidney cancer. Each CDR3 is given with its conserved first and last residue. Each record gives: CDR3 DNA, CDR3 protein, D gene, J gene, clone size, V gene. The D gene is left open where the match is weak. Size is stated for part of the rows, as once, few or many counts, or as a class when the clone is expanded.

CDR3nt: TGTGCCAGCAGCCCAAAGACAAGGATCGGCACTGAAGCTTTCTTT; CDR3aa: CASSPKTRIGTEAFF; d_gene: .; j_gene: TRBJ1-1; abundance: once; v_gene: TRBV7-9
CDR3nt: TGTGCCAGTAGTGACCCGACTAGCGGGAGGGCCAGAGATACGCAGTATTTT; CDR3aa: CASSDPTSGRARDTQYF; d_gene: TRBD2; j_gene: TRBJ2-3; abundance: .; v_gene: TRBV19
CDR3nt: TGTGCCAGCTCACCAGGGTTGTCCGACAGTACGAACTATGGCTACACCTTC; CDR3aa: CASSPGLSDSTNYGYTF; d_gene: .; j_gene: TRBJ1-2; abundance: .; v_gene: TRBV18
CDR3nt: TGTGCCAGCAGCGGGTCCTACAGCACAGATACGCAGTATTTT; CDR3aa: CASSGSYSTDTQYF; d_gene: .; j_gene: TRBJ2-3; abundance: .; v_gene: TRBV9
CDR3nt: TGTGCCAGTAGTTTACAGGGCCCCTTCTACAATGAGCAGTTCTTC; CDR3aa: CASSLQGPFYNEQFF; d_gene: .; j_gene: TRBJ2-1; abundance: .; v_gene: TRBV19
CDR3nt: TGTGCCAGCAGTTCCAACGGACAGGTTGCTTACGAGCAGTACTTC; CDR3aa: CASSSNGQVAYEQYF; d_gene: TRBD1; j_gene: TRBJ2-7; abundance: few; v_gene: TRBV27
CDR3nt: TGTGCCAGCAGTTGGGACCTCCAAAACAACGAGCAGTACTTC; CDR3aa: CASSWDLQNNEQYF; d_gene: .; j_gene: TRBJ2-7; abundance: .; v_gene: TRBV2
CDR3nt: TGTGCCAGCAGCGCCAAAACGAACTCTGGAAACACCATATATTTT; CDR3aa: CASSAKTNSGNTIYF; d_gene: .; j_gene: TRBJ1-3; abundance: .; v_gene: TRBV9
CDR3nt: TGTGCCAGTAGTATTTTGGACAGGGATGGCTACACCTTC; CDR3aa: CASSILDRDGYTF; d_gene: TRBD1; j_gene: TRBJ1-2; abundance: few; v_gene: TRBV19
CDR3nt: TGCGCCAGCAGCTTGGGGTTTTTGGGGACAGGGCTCGAGCAGTTCTTC; CDR3aa: CASSLGFLGTGLEQFF; d_gene: TRBD1; j_gene: TRBJ2-1; abundance: .; v_gene: TRBV5-1
CDR3nt: TGTGCCAGCAATTGGGAGCGCAATGAGCAGTTCTTC; CDR3aa: CASNWERNEQFF; d_gene: .; j_gene: TRBJ2-1; abundance: .; v_gene: TRBV6-1